The T cell receptor beta chain under discussion was sequenced for a study of blood T cell repertoires in COVID-19. Generated by immunoSEQ multiplex PCR, the TCRdb table keeps only in-frame clones and is missing some. The data show 150,000 or so clones, 75% to 85% seen once. V lost 7 bases to trimming and J lost 1 base, with 13 bases between them. Germline CDR1 reads SNHLY; CDR2 reads FYNNEI. The CDR3 contains 14 residues. The sample was peripheral blood. The rearrangement uses TRBV2 and TRBJ1-1; D not certain. This clonotype was sampled from a woman aged 80 or older with active or convalescent COVID-19. The CDR3 reads CASKPNGANTEAFF. The CDR3 DNA reads TGTGCCAGCAAGCCAAACGGAGCGAACACTGAAGCTTTCTTT.